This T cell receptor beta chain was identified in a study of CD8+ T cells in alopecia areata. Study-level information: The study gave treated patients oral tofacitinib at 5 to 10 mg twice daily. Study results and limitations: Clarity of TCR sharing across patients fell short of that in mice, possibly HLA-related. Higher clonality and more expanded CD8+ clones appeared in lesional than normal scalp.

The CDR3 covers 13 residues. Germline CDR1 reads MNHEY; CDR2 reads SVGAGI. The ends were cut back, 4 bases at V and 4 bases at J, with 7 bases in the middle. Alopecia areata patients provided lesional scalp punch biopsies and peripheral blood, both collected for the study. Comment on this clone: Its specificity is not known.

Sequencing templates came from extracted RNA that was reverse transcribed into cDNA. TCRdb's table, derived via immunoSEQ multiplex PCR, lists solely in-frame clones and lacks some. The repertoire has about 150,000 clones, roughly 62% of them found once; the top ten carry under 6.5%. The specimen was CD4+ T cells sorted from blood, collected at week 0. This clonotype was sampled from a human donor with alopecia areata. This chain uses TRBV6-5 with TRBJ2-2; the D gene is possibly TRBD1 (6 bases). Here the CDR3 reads CASSWGPTGELFF. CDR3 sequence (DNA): TGTGCCAGCAGTTGGGGGCCCACCGGGGAGCTGTTTTTT.